This T cell receptor (beta chain) appears in the sequencing data of a study of cytomegalovirus exposure and HLA in healthy donors. Whole-study results and caveats: Rare TCR sequences dominated, though some public TCRs recurred in many donors. TCR beta V- and J-gene trimming was later associated with a missense DCLRE1C variant. Earlier analysis looked at TCR beta V segments, and most were productive about 90% or about 30% of the time.

A few counts support this clone. Its target is unknown. The ends lost 4 bases at V and 12 bases at J; junction bases unmatched: 17. The CDR3 loop spans 18 amino acids. Germline V lookup: CDR1 PRHDT, CDR2 FYEKMQ (reference sequence). This PCR relied on a set of 60 Vbeta primers and 13 Jbeta primers. Repertoires were generated with immunoSEQ multiplex PCR, while TCRdb's copy carries only in-frame clones and drops some. The top ten clones hold under 2.5% of a sample with some 130,000 clones, 60% to 80% of them seen once. The sequenced material came from PBMCs. This sequence joins TRBV13 and TRBJ2-1, with 14 positions matching TRBD2. The TCR was taken from a man aged 25-40 years in good health and CMV-seronegative. CDR3 loop: CASSSAYRGTSGSRGQFF. The CDR3 nucleotides are TGTGCCAGCAGCTCAGCCTACCGGGGGACTAGCGGGAGTAGGGGGCAGTTCTTC.